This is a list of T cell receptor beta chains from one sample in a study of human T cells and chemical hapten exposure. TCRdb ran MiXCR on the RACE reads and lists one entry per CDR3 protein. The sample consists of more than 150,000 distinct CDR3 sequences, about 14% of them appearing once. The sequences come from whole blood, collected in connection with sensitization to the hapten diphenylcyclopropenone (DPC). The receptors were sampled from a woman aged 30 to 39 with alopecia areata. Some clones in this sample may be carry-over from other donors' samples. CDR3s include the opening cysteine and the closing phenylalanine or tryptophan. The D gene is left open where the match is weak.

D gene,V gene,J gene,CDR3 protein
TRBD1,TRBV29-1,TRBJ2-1,CSSKDRDEQFF
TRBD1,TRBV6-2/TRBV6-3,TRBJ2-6,CASKEGQNVRANVLTF
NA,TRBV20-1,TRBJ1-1,CSATTGEYYRSEAFF
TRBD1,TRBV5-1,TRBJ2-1,CASSSYVDRGLGNEQFF
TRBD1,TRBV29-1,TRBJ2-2,CSVERFGTGTGELFF
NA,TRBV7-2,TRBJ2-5,CASSLVRAKETQYF
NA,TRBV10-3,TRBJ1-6,CAISGTGQGHSPLHF
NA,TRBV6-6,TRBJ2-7,CASSGSGYEQYF
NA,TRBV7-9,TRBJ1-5,CASSPDAIQPQHF
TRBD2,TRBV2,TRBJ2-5,CASRERGFQETQYF
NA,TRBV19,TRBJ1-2,CASTSIAEGLGYGYTF
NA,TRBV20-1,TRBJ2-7,CSGSADSYEQYF
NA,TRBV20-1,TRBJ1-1,CSAHSGSGTEAFF
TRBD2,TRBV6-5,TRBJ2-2,CASSYSLAATNTGELFF
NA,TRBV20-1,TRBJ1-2,CSANVEGQAHTNYGYTF
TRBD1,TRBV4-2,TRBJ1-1,CASSQEQGAPEAFF
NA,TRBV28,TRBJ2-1,CASSLTALASYNEQFF
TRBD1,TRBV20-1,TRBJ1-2,CSAPDRGATYGYTF
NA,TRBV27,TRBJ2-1,CASGLSSDSEQFF
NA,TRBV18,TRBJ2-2,CASSATDTGELFF
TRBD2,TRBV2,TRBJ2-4,CASSSTSGRGKNIQYF
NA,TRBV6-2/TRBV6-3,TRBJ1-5,CASRPRRGWNQPQHF